This T cell receptor (beta chain) came from a study of sequential checkpoint blockade in melanoma. The wider study: Each arm's sequence ended with maintenance nivolumab.

Sequencing used immunoSEQ multiplex PCR; TCRdb keeps in-frame clones, though not all of them. The sample consists of about 21,000 clones, approximately 80% of them appearing once. The treatment: randomized to nivolumab then ipilimumab (arm A) or the reverse (arm B). This CDR3 contains 15 residues. The J segment lost 3 bases and the V segment lost 3 bases, leaving 4 bases of the junction unmatched. CDR1 LNHDA and CDR2 SQIVND come from the germline V gene (reference sequence). The chain has TRBV19 and TRBJ2-1, with TRBD2 matching 8 bases. The receptor's source is a human donor with melanoma. Material: CD8+ T cells sorted from blood (inferred from file names), obtained from a patient given nivolumab and ipilimumab in sequence. The CDR3 bases are TGTGCCAGTAGTATCTCCGGGGGGGGCTACAATGAGCAGTTCTTC. Translation gives CASSISGGGYNEQFF.